This T cell receptor (beta chain) was sequenced in a study of blood T cells in healthy people across ages. Remarks on this clonotype: One junction end does not reproduce the germline sequence, and a read error may be involved.

The CDR3 covers 13 residues. Germline V gene data show CDR1 as SGHDT and CDR2 as YYEEEE. For the second PCR, which ran for roughly 6 to 11 cycles, a sample-barcoded 5' primer and a J-beta primer mix were used. One entry per CDR3 protein, called by TCRdb with MiXCR from the 5' RACE reads. The sample lists roughly 560,000 distinct CDR3 sequences, 24% occurring once. These same records also appear under a second study, on T cells of mothers and their children.

This sequence originates from a boy aged 5 to 17 in good health. The sample taken for sequencing was blood. The chain uses TRBV5-6 and TRBJ2-7, with a tentative D call TRBD2 (6 bases). CDR3: CVSSLGGSYEQYF. CDR3 coding DNA: TGTGTCAGCAGCTTGGGAGGCTCCTACGAGCAGTACTTC.